Below, 32 T cell receptor beta chains from the same sample are listed, as sequenced in a study of shared clonotypes between healthy human individuals. Generated by immunoSEQ multiplex PCR, the TCRdb table keeps only in-frame clones and is missing some. The sample shows about 2.2 million clones, 93% of them seen only once. Naivety among CD8 cells was defined by CD45RO negativity and positive CCR7 selection, thereby excluding terminally differentiated effector memory CD45RA+ cells. Sequencing was done on a sample of naive CD8+ T cells from PBMCs. Receptors originate from a man aged 18 to 29 in good health. Some clones in this sample may be carry-over from other donors' samples.

This chain connects TRBV28 to TRBJ2-2; 8 bases match TRBD1. The germline V gene has CDR1 MDHEN and CDR2 SYDVKM. This CDR3 spans 16 amino acids. V shed 2 bases and J 6 bases; nucleotides not matched to a gene: 8. The CDR3 sequence is CASSLRLRTGPGELFF. The DNA for the CDR3 is TGTGCCAGCAGTTTACGGCTGCGGACAGGGCCCGGGGAGCTGTTTTTT.

About this clone itself: Different DNA sequences within this sample yield the same CDR3. The chain uses TRBV7-2 and TRBJ2-7; possibly TRBD2 for D (6 bases). Germline V gene data show CDR1 as SGHTA and CDR2 as FQGNSA. CDR3 size: 15 residues. Trimming shortened V by 2 bases and J by 0 bases, and 11 bases separated the two germline ends. The CDR3 DNA is TGTGCCAGCAGCTTATTGGCGGGATCCTCCTACGAGCAGTACTTC. Residues: CASSLLAGSSYEQYF.

CDR3 in amino acids: CASSPPGGRGELFF. CDR3 DNA: TGTGCCAGCAGCCCCCCCGGGGGGCGGGGGGAGCTGTTTTTT. The rearrangement links TRBV11-2 to TRBJ2-2; D might be TRBD2 (7 bases). Trimming removed 5 bases at V and 8 bases at J, with 15 bases between. Germline CDR1 SGHAT, CDR2 FQNNGV. The CDR3 has 14 amino acids.

The chain uses TRBV4-2 and TRBJ1-5; the D gene is possibly TRBD1 (5 bases). CDR3 length: 16 residues. The V end was cut by 0 bases, the J end by 0 bases, with 9 bases between. CDR1 LGHNA and CDR2 YNFKEQ come from the germline V gene. CDR3 nucleotide sequence: TGTGCCAGCAGCCAAGAAATGGGACCTAGCAATCAGCCCCAGCATTTT. This sequence encodes CASSQEMGPSNQPQHF.

A note on this clone: The same CDR3 is also encoded by other DNA sequences in this sample. The V and J genes are TRBV7-6 and TRBJ2-7; the match to TRBD1 covers 9 bases. Trimming cost V 3 bases and J 2 bases; bases outside gene matches: 2. There are 14 residues in the CDR3. The germline gives CDR1 SGHVS, CDR2 FNYEAQ. Here the CDR3 DNA reads TGTGCCAGCAGCTTCGGACAGGGGACCTACGAGCAGTACTTC. As protein: CASSFGQGTYEQYF.

This clone was counted once. The chain couples TRBV27 to TRBJ2-5; D unclear. The CDR3 is 13 residues long. Germline V gene data show CDR1 as MNHEY and CDR2 as SMNVEV (reference sequence). V lost 4 bases and J lost 4, with 10 bases in between. The CDR3 spells CASSSVAPETQYF. CDR3 DNA sequence: TGTGCCAGCAGTTCCGTAGCCCCAGAGACCCAGTACTTC.

The chain links TRBV5-1 to TRBJ2-3; D is undetermined. The CDR3 extends over 14 amino acids. Germline V lookup: CDR1 SGHRS, CDR2 YFSETQ. V was shortened by 0 bases and J by 2 bases, with 7 bases between the two germline ends. The CDR3 sequence: CASSLDSVTDTQYF. The DNA for the CDR3 is TGCGCCAGCAGCTTGGATTCGGTCACAGATACGCAGTATTTT.

The V call is TRBV4-1, the J call TRBJ2-5, with 7 bases identical to TRBD1. The last part of the DNA fits TRBJ2-7 better; the J call may be wrong. Per germline, CDR1 MGHRA and CDR2 YSYEKL. The CDR3 is 15 residues long. The CDR3 sequence: CASSDRDSRTYEQYF. The DNA of the CDR3 is TGCGCCAGCAGTGACCGGGACAGCAGAACCTACGAGCAGTACTTC.

Worth noting for this clone: Relative to the germline gene, one junction end is altered; a read error may explain this. The rearrangement links TRBV19 to TRBJ1-5; 10 bases align to TRBD1. CDR1 LNHDA and CDR2 SQIVND come from the germline V gene (reference sequence). The length of the CDR3 is 16 residues. CDR3 DNA: TGTGCCAGTTTTCCACGGGGGGGACAGGGGAATCAACCCCAGCATTTT. It translates to CASFPRGGQGNQPQHF.

This chain uses TRBV27 with TRBJ1-5; 11 bases map to TRBD1. With V trimmed by 3 bases and J by 4 bases, 11 bases remained unmatched. The length of the CDR3 is 18 residues. Per germline, CDR1 MNHEY and CDR2 SMNVEV (reference sequence). CDR3 nucleotide sequence: TGTGCCAGCAGTTTCCCGGACAGGGGGCCCCCCGGGAATCAGCCCCAGCATTTT. As protein: CASSFPDRGPPGNQPQHF.

In its sample, this clone was seen once. The chain uses TRBV21-1 and TRBJ2-4; TRBD2, as called in the table, went unchecked against the DNA. TRBV21-1 is noted as a pseudogene. The CDR3 is 15 residues long. The CDR3 DNA is TGTGCCAGCAGCAACTTGGAGGGTAACGGAAACATTCAGTACTTC. This sequence encodes CASSNLEGNGNIQYF.

The rearrangement uses TRBV7-2 and TRBJ2-1; TRBD2 aligns across 10 bases. Germline values: CDR1 SGHTA, CDR2 FQGNSA. CDR3 length: 13 amino acids. V trimming: 6 bases; J trimming: 7 bases; junction bases outside the gene matches: 3. CDR3 nucleotide sequence: TGTGCCAGCAGGCCGGGACTAGCGAATGAGCAGTTCTTC. It codes for CASRPGLANEQFF.

The chain combines TRBV6-6 with TRBJ2-1; unclear D gene. CDR1 and CDR2 (germline): MNHNY, SVGAGI (reference sequence). With 6 bases removed from V and 1 base from J, the gap between germline ends came to 16 bases. This CDR3 is built from 16 residues. The CDR3 loop reads CASRAKQVQSYNEQFF. The CDR3 coding sequence is TGTGCCAGCAGGGCCAAGCAGGTTCAATCCTACAATGAGCAGTTCTTC.

This CDR3 reads CASSLRRTTADTQYF. CDR3 bases: TGTGCCAGCAGTTTAAGGCGGACTACTGCAGATACGCAGTATTTT. The chain has TRBV28 and TRBJ2-3; TRBD2 is a possible D gene (6 bases). CDR3 length equals 15 residues. V gave up 2 bases and J gave up 4 bases, with 13 bases separating them. Germline V gives CDR1 MDHEN, CDR2 SYDVKM.

The chain recombines TRBV14 with TRBJ2-5, with D perhaps matching TRBD1 (5 bases). The CDR3 has 16 amino acids. Between the trimmed V and J ends, which lost 2 bases and 5 bases, there was a span of 18 bases. CDR1 is SGHDN, CDR2 FVKESK, per germline. As DNA, the CDR3 is TGTGCCAGCAGCCAACGTACTCCAGGGAAATCGGAGACCCAGTACTTC. As protein: CASSQRTPGKSETQYF.

The chain has TRBV28 and TRBJ1-4; 8 nucleotides agree with TRBD1. V gave up 3 bases and J gave up 4 bases; unmatched junction bases: 7. Per the germline V gene, CDR1 is MDHEN and CDR2 is SYDVKM. The CDR3 consists of 16 residues. The CDR3 bases are TGTGCCAGCAGTTTCTCGATTGACAGGGGTAATGAAAAACTGTTTTTT. It codes for CASSFSIDRGNEKLFF.

The chain employs TRBV27 and TRBJ2-1; 7 bases match TRBD2. The ends lost 2 bases at V and 6 bases at J; junction bases unmatched: 7. CDR1 and CDR2 (germline): MNHEY, SMNVEV (reference sequence). The length of the CDR3 is 15 residues. For the CDR3, the DNA is TGTGCCAGCAGTTTAATCGGTTCGGGGGGCAATGAGCAGTTCTTC. It translates to CASSLIGSGGNEQFF.

In this sample, this clone turned up once. V usage is TRBV4-2 and J usage is TRBJ1-1; no reliable D call. V lost 0 bases to trimming and J lost 6 bases, with 17 bases between them. This CDR3 contains 16 residues. Germline V gives CDR1 LGHNA, CDR2 YNFKEQ. Written as DNA, the CDR3 is TGTGCCAGCAGCCAAGATGAGGAGCGTCCTTTGGCTGAAGCTTTCTTT. It yields the protein CASSQDEERPLAEAFF.

This rearrangement joins TRBV5-6 to TRBJ2-1; 10 bases agree with TRBD2. V lost 1 base and J lost 7; bases outside the gene matches: 5. Germline assignment: CDR1 SGHDT and CDR2 YYEEEE. CDR3 length: 15 residues. CDR3: CASSLTSGIWNEQFF. CDR3 nucleotide sequence: TGTGCCAGCAGCTTGACTAGCGGGATTTGGAATGAGCAGTTCTTC.

This rearrangement joins TRBV4-2 to TRBJ1-5; D not resolved. Germline CDR1 LGHNA, CDR2 YNFKEQ. The length of the CDR3 is 16 residues. V was clipped by 4 bases and J by 1 base, with 14 bases between them. The CDR3 nucleotides are TGTGCCAGCAGCCTAAGAGGATCATCGAGCAATCAGCCCCAGCATTTT. Translated: CASSLRGSSSNQPQHF.

This clone has only one observation. This chain's CDR3 is CASSSFQGAIYGYTF. The CDR3 DNA sequence: TGTGCCAGCAGTTCCTTTCAGGGGGCAATCTATGGCTACACCTTC. The V and J genes are TRBV27 and TRBJ1-2; 8 bases agree with TRBD1. V gave up 4 bases and J gave up 4 bases; unmatched junction bases: 8. Germline values: CDR1 MNHEY, CDR2 SMNVEV (reference sequence). The CDR3 contains 15 residues.

The chain employs TRBV15 and TRBJ2-6; D is unresolved. CDR1 LNHNV and CDR2 YYDKDF come from the germline V gene (reference sequence). The CDR3 runs to 18 residues. V lost 0 bases and J 2 bases, leaving 14 bases between the germline ends. CDR3 residues: CATSRDGEGETGANVLTF. The CDR3 DNA follows: TGTGCCACCAGCAGAGACGGTGAAGGAGAGACTGGGGCCAACGTCCTGACTTTC.

The chain's CDR3 is CASSQVFGGEYEQYF. CDR3 bases: TGCGCCAGCAGCCAAGTTTTTGGGGGTGAATACGAGCAGTACTTC. V usage is TRBV4-3 and J usage is TRBJ2-7; D assignment may be TRBD1 or TRBD2 (5 bases each). Germline assignment: CDR1 LGHNA and CDR2 YSLEER. This CDR3 spans 15 amino acids. V lost 1 base and J 4 bases, leaving 14 bases between the germline ends.

J is TRBJ2-7 and V is TRBV2; 9 nucleotides match TRBD1. The germline V gene has CDR1 SNHLY and CDR2 FYNNEI. The V and J ends lost 7 bases and 6 bases, in that order; junction bases with no gene match: 13. CDR3 size: 15 residues. The CDR3 DNA is TGTGCCAGCAATGGTCCCGGGACAGGGTGGAGCGAGCAGTACTTC. Translating gives CASNGPGTGWSEQYF.

A note on this clone: The sample has other DNA sequences that encode this CDR3 too. The CDR3 is CASSFPGGEQYF. CDR3 DNA: TGTGCCAGCAGTTTTCCCGGGGGAGAGCAGTACTTC. J is TRBJ2-7 and V is TRBV27; possibly TRBD2 for D (6 bases). The CDR3 sequence is 12 residues long. V dropped 3 bases and J dropped 7 bases, with 10 bases sitting between them. CDR1 is MNHEY, CDR2 SMNVEV, per germline (reference sequence).

This clone was picked up one time. The genes are TRBV27 and TRBJ1-1, with TRBD1 matching 7 bases. The CDR3 runs to 14 residues. The ends lost 6 bases at V and 4 bases at J; junction bases unmatched: 8. The germline CDR1 and CDR2 sequences are MNHEY and SMNVEV (reference sequence). The CDR3 loop reads CASSVTGAGTEAFF. In nucleotides, the CDR3 is TGTGCCAGCAGCGTAACAGGGGCAGGCACTGAAGCTTTCTTT.

A word on this clone: Within the sample, other DNA sequences also encode this same CDR3. The chain couples TRBV14 to TRBJ2-7; unclear D gene. V lost 1 base, J lost 6 bases, and 4 bases lay in between. The length of the CDR3 is 11 residues. Germline V lookup: CDR1 SGHDN, CDR2 FVKESK. CDR3 sequence (DNA): TGTGCCAGCAGCCAAGTAGGCGAGCAGTACTTC. Amino acids: CASSQVGEQYF.

The chain employs TRBV27 and TRBJ1-4; tentatively, D is TRBD1 (5 bases). The germline V gene encodes CDR1 MNHEY and CDR2 SMNVEV (reference sequence). The length of the CDR3 is 14 residues. V lost 6 bases, J lost 7 bases, and 15 bases lay in between. The CDR3 region is CASSRDGGTEKLFF. The CDR3 DNA sequence: TGTGCCAGCAGCCGGGACGGCGGAACTGAAAAACTGTTTTTT.

J is TRBJ1-1 and V is TRBV7-6; D unresolved. CDR1 and CDR2 (germline): SGHVS, FNYEAQ. Trimming stripped 6 bases from V and 1 base from J, with 9 bases between. CDR3 length: 13 amino acids. The CDR3 DNA reads as TGTGCCAGCAGAGGACGGACGAACACTGAAGCTTTCTTT. Translation gives CASRGRTNTEAFF.

This chain links TRBV5-5 with TRBJ2-5; no reliable D call. The CDR3 runs to 13 residues. V was trimmed by 6 bases and J by 0 bases, leaving 9 bases between them. Germline V lookup: CDR1 SGHKS, CDR2 YYEKEE (reference sequence). The CDR3 nucleotides are TGTGCCAGCATTGGAACGTACCAAGAGACCCAGTACTTC. Translated, it gives CASIGTYQETQYF.

The rearrangement links TRBV6-5 to TRBJ2-1; D is unclear. Germline loops: CDR1 MNHEY, CDR2 SVGAGI. Trimming shortened V by 5 bases and J by 3 bases, and 14 bases separated the two germline ends. The length of the CDR3 is 15 residues. The CDR3 nucleotides read TGTGCCAGCAGTAATACGGGTTCATACTACAATGAGCAGTTCTTC. As protein: CASSNTGSYYNEQFF.

This chain uses TRBV29-1 with TRBJ2-7; 9 nucleotides match TRBD1. Looked up from germline, CDR1 is SQVTM and CDR2 is ANQGSEA. V shed 4 bases and J 6 bases; nucleotides not matched to a gene: 4. The CDR3 loop spans 12 amino acids. The CDR3 sequence: CSVVGTGFEQYF. In nucleotides, the CDR3 is TGCAGCGTTGTAGGGACAGGGTTCGAGCAGTACTTC.